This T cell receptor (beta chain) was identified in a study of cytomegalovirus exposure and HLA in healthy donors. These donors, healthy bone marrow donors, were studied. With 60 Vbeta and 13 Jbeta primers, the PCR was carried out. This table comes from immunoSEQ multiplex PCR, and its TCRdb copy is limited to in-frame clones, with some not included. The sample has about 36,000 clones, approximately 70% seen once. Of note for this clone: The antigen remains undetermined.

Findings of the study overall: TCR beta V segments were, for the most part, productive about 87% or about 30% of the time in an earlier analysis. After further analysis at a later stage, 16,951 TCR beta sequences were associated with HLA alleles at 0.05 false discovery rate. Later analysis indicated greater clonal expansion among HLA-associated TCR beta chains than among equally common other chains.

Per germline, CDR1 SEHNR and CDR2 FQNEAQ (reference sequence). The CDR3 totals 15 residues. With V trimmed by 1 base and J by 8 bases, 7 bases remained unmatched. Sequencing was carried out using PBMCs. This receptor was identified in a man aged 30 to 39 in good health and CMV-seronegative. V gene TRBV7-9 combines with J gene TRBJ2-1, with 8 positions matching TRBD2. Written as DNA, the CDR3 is TGTGCCAGCAGCTTAGACGGGAGGGCCCTGTATGAGCAGTTCTTC. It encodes CASSLDGRALYEQFF. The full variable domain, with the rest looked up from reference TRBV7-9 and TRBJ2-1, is DTGVSQNPRHKITKRGQNVTFRCDPISEHNRLYWYRQTLGQGPEFLTYFQNEAQLEKSRLLSDRFSAERPKGSFSTLEIQRTEQGDSAMYLCASSLDGRALYEQFFGPGTRLTVL.